This TCR beta chain was sequenced for a study of cytomegalovirus exposure and HLA in healthy donors. Study results and limitations: As a later analysis showed, a missense DCLRE1C variant was linked to trimming of TCR beta V- and J-genes. Among donors in an Asian-associated ancestry cluster, a later analysis reportedly found fewer N-insertions than the roughly 610-donor mean. What a later analysis showed was that several of the most significant clusters appeared linked to common viral pathogens.

Points on this clone: Its antigen is unidentified.

The PCR was carried out with 60 Vbeta primers and 13 Jbeta primers. The repertoire was sequenced with immunoSEQ multiplex PCR; TCRdb's copy has only in-frame clones and lacks some. The sample has about 110,000 clones, and its top ten clones hold approximately 3.7%. This receptor was obtained from a man aged 25 to 40 in good health and CMV-seronegative. The sequencing input was PBMCs.

CDR3 residues: CASSLNGPQETQYF. The CDR3 region has the DNA TGCGCCAGCAGCTTGAACGGTCCCCAAGAGACCCAGTACTTC. V usage is TRBV5-1 and J usage is TRBJ2-5; no clear D. There are 14 residues in the CDR3. Trimming left V 1 base short and J 1 base short, with 8 bases between. CDR1 is SGHRS and CDR2 is YFSETQ in the germline V gene.